This TCR beta chain appears in the sequencing data of a study of T cells after yellow fever vaccination. In TCRdb, the 5' RACE reads were re-called with MiXCR into one record per CDR3 protein. Of 300,000 or so distinct CDR3 sequences in the sample, 13% were seen once. There are a few counts of this clonotype. The V end lost 6 bases, the J end lost 0 bases, and 18 bases lay between the germline ends. In germline, CDR1 is MDHEN, CDR2 SYDVKM. The CDR3 sequence is 17 residues long. The rearrangement links TRBV28 to TRBJ2-1; D possibly uses TRBD1 or TRBD2 (5 bases each). The source is a man aged 25-45 years who received the YFV17D yellow fever vaccine. The sample in question was CD4+ T cells sorted from PBMCs, obtained 45 days after the yellow fever booster vaccination. The CDR3 protein is CASSLPLLGTSYNEQFF. Here the CDR3 DNA reads TGTGCCAGCAGCCTACCCCTACTAGGGACCTCCTACAATGAGCAGTTCTTC.